This is a list of T cell receptor beta chains from one sample in a study of cytomegalovirus exposure and HLA in healthy donors. Libraries were prepared by immunoSEQ multiplex PCR; TCRdb keeps only in-frame clonotypes and omits some of them. The data hold 120,000 or so clones, with approximately 75% observed a single time. Source material: PBMCs. These receptors all stem from a man in his forties or fifties in good health and CMV-seronegative. The CDR3 runs from the conserved cysteine through the conserved F or W. Each record gives: clone size, D gene, V gene, J gene, CDR3 DNA, CDR3 protein. D genes are given only for firm matches. Size is omitted from some rows. Given values are once, few, many or a class for expanded clones.

size: NA
D: TRBD1
V: TRBV5-6
J: TRBJ2-3
DNA: TGTGCCAGCAGCGATCCGGGACAGAGCACAGATACGCAGTATTTT
CDR3: CASSDPGQSTDTQYF

size: NA
D: TRBD2
V: TRBV5-1
J: TRBJ2-3
DNA: TGCGCCAGCAGCCTCAGGACTAGCGGGACGGTCCCCCTCGTCACAGATACGCAGTATTTT
CDR3: CASSLRTSGTVPLVTDTQYF

size: NA
D: NA
V: TRBV29-1
J: TRBJ1-1
DNA: TGCAGCGTCCACGACTACACTGAAGCTTTCTTT
CDR3: CSVHDYTEAFF

size: NA
D: TRBD2
V: TRBV11-2
J: TRBJ2-1
DNA: TGTGCCAGCAGCCAAGCGGGGGGCGGTAAATTCGGGCAGTTCTTC
CDR3: CASSQAGGGKFGQFF

size: NA
D: NA
V: TRBV23-1
J: TRBJ2-5
DNA: TGCGCCAGCAGCCAGACAGTGGGAAGGACCCAGTACTTC
CDR3: CASSQTVGRTQYF

size: NA
D: NA
V: TRBV9
J: TRBJ1-5
DNA: TGTGCCAGCAGCGTATCGGGACATAGCAATCAGCCCCAGCATTTT
CDR3: CASSVSGHSNQPQHF

size: few
D: NA
V: TRBV4-3
J: TRBJ1-1
DNA: TGCGCCAGCAGCCAAGATTTCCAGAACACTGAAGCTTTCTTT
CDR3: CASSQDFQNTEAFF

size: NA
D: NA
V: TRBV29-1
J: TRBJ1-1
DNA: TGCAGCGTTGCGATTCCAGGAAACACTGAAGCTTTCTTT
CDR3: CSVAIPGNTEAFF

size: NA
D: NA
V: TRBV6-5
J: TRBJ1-5
DNA: TGTGCCAGCAGTTACGCGGGGAAAGGCAATCAGCCCCAGCATTTT
CDR3: CASSYAGKGNQPQHF

size: NA
D: NA
V: TRBV14
J: TRBJ1-2
DNA: TGTGCCAGCAGCCCAGGGGACTATGGCTACACCTTC
CDR3: CASSPGDYGYTF

size: few
D: NA
V: TRBV18
J: TRBJ2-1
DNA: TGTGCCAGCTCACCCCCAGACAGGAGGATTGAGCAGTTCTTC
CDR3: CASSPPDRRIEQFF

size: NA
D: NA
V: TRBV6-6
J: TRBJ1-1
DNA: TGTGCCAGCAGCCCCTCGGGGTACGGCACTGAAGCTTTCTTT
CDR3: CASSPSGYGTEAFF

size: NA
D: TRBD1
V: TRBV27
J: TRBJ1-5
DNA: TGTGCCAGCAGTATCCGACAGGGGGGCCAGCCCCAGCATTTT
CDR3: CASSIRQGGQPQHF

size: NA
D: TRBD2
V: TRBV9
J: TRBJ2-7
DNA: TGTGCCAGCAGCGGTACGACTAGCGGGAAGGTGTACGAGCAGTACTTC
CDR3: CASSGTTSGKVYEQYF

size: NA
D: TRBD1
V: TRBV19
J: TRBJ2-7
DNA: TGTGCCAGTAGCTCTGTCCCGGGACAGGGCCCTAGCCTCTACGAGCAGTACTTC
CDR3: CASSSVPGQGPSLYEQYF

size: NA
D: TRBD1
V: TRBV6-5
J: TRBJ2-7
DNA: TGTGCCAGCAGTTCAAGGACAGGGCGGTCGGGCGAGCAGTACTTC
CDR3: CASSSRTGRSGEQYF

size: NA
D: NA
V: TRBV7-2
J: TRBJ1-1
DNA: TGTGCCAGCAGCTTTGTACAGGGAGTTGAAGCTTTCTTT
CDR3: CASSFVQGVEAFF

size: NA
D: TRBD1
V: TRBV6-6
J: TRBJ2-7
DNA: TGTGCCAGCAGCGGACTAGAGGGACAGGGTTCCTACGAGCAGTACTTC
CDR3: CASSGLEGQGSYEQYF

size: NA
D: TRBD2
V: TRBV7-2
J: TRBJ2-3
DNA: TGTGCCAGCAGGCGGACTAGCGGTCACACAGATACGCAGTATTTT
CDR3: CASRRTSGHTDTQYF

size: NA
D: TRBD1
V: TRBV7-2
J: TRBJ2-7
DNA: TGTGCCAGCAGCGTAGACAGGGTCCGGCCCAACATTCGCGAGCAGTACTTC
CDR3: CASSVDRVRPNIREQYF

size: NA
D: NA
V: TRBV2
J: TRBJ1-1
DNA: TGTGCCAGCACACGCAGGGTTGGCACTGAAGCTTTCTTT
CDR3: CASTRRVGTEAFF

size: NA
D: NA
V: TRBV13
J: TRBJ2-7
DNA: TGTGCCAGCAGCTTACAGCGCCACAACGAGCAGTACTTC
CDR3: CASSLQRHNEQYF